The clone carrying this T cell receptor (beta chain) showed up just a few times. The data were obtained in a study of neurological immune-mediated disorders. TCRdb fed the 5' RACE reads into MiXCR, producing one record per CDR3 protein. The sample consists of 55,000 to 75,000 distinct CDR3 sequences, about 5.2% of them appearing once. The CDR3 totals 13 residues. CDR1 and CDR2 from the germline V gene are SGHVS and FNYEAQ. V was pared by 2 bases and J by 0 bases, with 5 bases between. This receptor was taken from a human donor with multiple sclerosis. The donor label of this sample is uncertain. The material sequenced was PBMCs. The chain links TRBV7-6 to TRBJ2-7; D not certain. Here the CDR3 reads CASSLKSSYEQYF. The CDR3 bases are TGTGCCAGCAGCTTAAAAAGCTCCTACGAGCAGTACTTC.